The 27 T cell receptor beta chains below were found in one sample sequenced in a study of OX40 agonist ivuxolimab in advanced cancers. Sequencing was performed with immunoSEQ multiplex PCR; in TCRdb, only in-frame clones are kept and a portion is missing. The data hold 20,000 to 25,000 clones, with more than 65% observed a single time. Sequenced here: CD4+ or CD8+ T cells sorted from blood, sampled in a trial of the OX40 agonist ivuxolimab. These receptors all come from an adult with an advanced solid tumor such as melanoma, head and neck, liver or kidney cancer.

The J gene is TRBJ2-7, the V gene TRBV28; D unclear. V lost 6 bases and J 2 bases, leaving 14 bases between the germline ends. The length of the CDR3 is 14 residues. Germline-derived CDR1 and CDR2 are MDHEN and SYDVKM. This CDR3 reads CASSLPLWPYEQYF. As DNA, the CDR3 is TGTGCCAGCAGCCTCCCGCTGTGGCCCTACGAGCAGTACTTC.

The chain has TRBV28 and TRBJ2-5; D is unresolved. Germline CDR1 is MDHEN and CDR2 is SYDVKM. Between the trimmed V and J ends, which lost 5 bases and 9 bases, there was a span of 16 bases. The CDR3 spans 13 residues. Here the CDR3 DNA reads TGTGCCAGCAGTCCCTCCGGACGGACGGCCCAGTACTTC. This gives the protein CASSPSGRTAQYF.

Notes on this clone: The junction departs from germline at one end; a sequencing error may be responsible. The chain recombines TRBV19 with TRBJ2-7, with D perhaps TRBD2 (6 bases). The CDR3 consists of 15 residues. Germline-derived CDR1 and CDR2 are LNHDA and SQIVND (reference sequence). The chain's CDR3 is CASSNRDSNSYERYF. DNA of the CDR3: TGTGCCAGTAGTAACCGGGACTCAAATTCCTACGAGCGGTACTTC.

This chain joins TRBV5-1 and TRBJ2-3; 8 positions agree with TRBD2. This CDR3 has 16 amino acids. V lost 3 bases to trimming and J lost 2 bases; unmatched junction nucleotides: 8. The germline V gene encodes CDR1 SGHRS and CDR2 YFSETQ. Written as DNA, the CDR3 is TGCGCCAGCAGCTCGCGGGGGGCAGGGACCACAGATACGCAGTATTTT. This encodes CASSSRGAGTTDTQYF.

This clone was detected a few times. J is TRBJ1-1 and V is TRBV19; D is ambiguous. Trimming took off 5 bases at V and 0 bases at J, with 10 bases between the two ends. CDR3 size: 14 residues. CDR1 LNHDA and CDR2 SQIVND come from the germline V gene (reference sequence). CDR3 loop: CASSVQTLNTEAFF. As DNA, the CDR3 is TGTGCCAGTAGTGTCCAGACCTTGAACACTGAAGCTTTCTTT.

This rearrangement joins TRBV4-1 to TRBJ2-5; tentative D call: TRBD2 (6 bases). The V end was cut by 4 bases, the J end by 0 bases, with 12 bases between. CDR1 and CDR2 (germline): MGHRA, YSYEKL. The CDR3 sequence is 15 residues long. Written as DNA, the CDR3 is TGCGCCAGCAGCCGCGAGGGCGGGGACCAAGAGACCCAGTACTTC. It yields the protein CASSREGGDQETQYF.

Note on this clone: The junction differs from germline at one of its ends, possibly a read error. CDR3 DNA sequence: TGTGCCAGCGGTGAACCCAATCAGCCCCAGCATTTT. Its translation is CASGEPNQPQHF. The chain joins TRBV2 to TRBJ1-5, with D unclear. Germline lookup yields CDR1 SNHLY and CDR2 FYNNEI. This CDR3 contains 12 residues.

The V gene is TRBV11-2, the J gene TRBJ2-7, with no clear D. The CDR3 has 15 amino acids. Trimming removed 1 base at V and 1 base at J, with 11 bases between. Germline V gene data show CDR1 as SGHAT and CDR2 as FQNNGV. The CDR3 DNA sequence: TGTGCCAGCAGCTTAGTTCTGGGTCGGTCCTACGAGCAGTACTTC. It specifies CASSLVLGRSYEQYF.

V gene TRBV7-2 combines with J gene TRBJ1-3, with TRBD1 as a possible D gene (5 bases). Trimming pared 6 bases from V and 0 bases from J, leaving 15 bases between. This CDR3 has 16 residues. Per germline, CDR1 SGHTA and CDR2 FQGNSA. CDR3: CASSPGDFASGNTIYF. The DNA of the CDR3 is TGTGCCAGCAGTCCCGGGGACTTCGCCTCTGGAAACACCATATATTTT. The variable domain in full, with the rest retrieved from reference TRBV7-2 and TRBJ1-3, is GAGVSQSPSNKVTEKGKDVELRCDPISGHTALYWYRQSLGQGLEFLIYFQGNSAPDKSGLPSDRFSAERTGGSVSTLTIQRTQQEDSAVYLCASSPGDFASGNTIYFGEGSWLTVV.

V usage is TRBV2 and J usage is TRBJ2-5; D gene uncertain. The CDR3 has 12 residues. Germline V CDR1 and CDR2: SNHLY, FYNNEI. Trimming cost V 9 bases and J 9 bases, with 17 bases left between them. The CDR3 spells CASAYSYNSQYF. CDR3 sequence (DNA): TGTGCCAGTGCGTATTCATATAATTCCCAGTACTTC.

The rearrangement links TRBV29-1 to TRBJ2-2; 10 nucleotides match TRBD1. The germline gives CDR1 SQVTM, CDR2 ANQGSEA. The trim removed 7 bases at V and 7 bases at J, leaving 9 bases unmatched. The CDR3 has 14 amino acids. CDR3 DNA sequence: TGCAGCGCAAGAGACAGGGGGCTAGACGGGGAGCTGTTTTTT. It encodes CSARDRGLDGELFF.

This chain uses TRBV5-1 with TRBJ2-3, with 10 bases fitting TRBD1. V was clipped by 2 bases and J by 5 bases; unmatched bases: 8. Germline lookup yields CDR1 SGHRS and CDR2 YFSETQ. The CDR3 spans 16 residues. CDR3 loop: CASSLPGTGAGDTQYF. The DNA for the CDR3 is TGCGCCAGCAGCTTACCCGGGACAGGGGCTGGAGATACGCAGTATTTT. The full variable domain, completed using reference TRBV5-1 and TRBJ2-3, is KAGVTQTPRYLIKTRGQQVTLSCSPISGHRSVSWYQQTPGQGLQFLFEYFSETQRNKGNFPGRFSGRQFSNSRSEMNVSTLELGDSALYLCASSLPGTGAGDTQYFGPGTRLTVL.

V gene TRBV9 combines with J gene TRBJ2-5, with TRBD2 matching 7 bases. J lost 4 bases, V lost 3 bases, and 6 bases had no gene match. This CDR3 is 14 amino acids long. Germline lookup yields CDR1 SGDLS and CDR2 YYNGEE. CDR3 coding DNA: TGTGCCAGCAGCGCCGGGACTACGCGAGAGACCCAGTACTTC. It codes for CASSAGTTRETQYF.

This chain connects TRBV19 to TRBJ2-2; 7 bases match TRBD1. Looked up from germline, CDR1 is LNHDA and CDR2 is SQIVND (reference sequence). The CDR3 is 15 residues long. The V segment lost 9 bases and the J segment 1 base; nucleotides outside the gene matches: 8. The DNA for the CDR3 is TGTGCCAGCCAGCCGACAGGGTTGAACACCGGGGAGCTGTTTTTT. It yields the protein CASQPTGLNTGELFF.

This chain joins TRBV6-1 and TRBJ2-3; perhaps TRBD2 as D (6 bases). The CDR3 contains 14 residues. From germline, CDR1 is MNHNS and CDR2 SASEGT. Trimming cost V 6 bases and J 0 bases, with 10 bases left between them. CDR3 protein: CASRRTMSTDTQYF. The CDR3 nucleotides read TGTGCCAGCAGGAGGACTATGAGCACAGATACGCAGTATTTT.

This clone was found a few times. The genes are TRBV7-9 and TRBJ1-6; D unclear. Germline loops: CDR1 SEHNR, CDR2 FQNEAQ (reference sequence). V was clipped by 4 bases and J by 9 bases, with 7 bases between them. The CDR3 contains 12 residues. CDR3 in amino acids: CASSSLGSPLHF. The CDR3 nucleotides read TGTGCCAGCAGCTCCTTGGGTTCACCCCTCCACTTT.

The V call is TRBV27, the J call TRBJ1-2; 9 bases line up with TRBD1. V was clipped by 5 bases and J by 8 bases; unmatched bases: 3. The CDR3 has 12 residues. Per germline, CDR1 MNHEY and CDR2 SMNVEV (reference sequence). CDR3 protein: CASSNRGHGYTF. The CDR3 DNA sequence: TGTGCCAGCAGTAACAGGGGGCACGGCTACACCTTC.

V gene TRBV7-3 combines with J gene TRBJ1-2; D uncertain. V dropped 2 bases and J dropped 2 bases, with 12 bases sitting between them. The CDR3 length is 15 residues. Germline CDR1 is SGHTA and CDR2 is FQGTGA. The CDR3: CASSLGDRPNYGYTF. Here the CDR3 DNA reads TGTGCCAGCAGCTTAGGAGACCGGCCCAACTATGGCTACACCTTC.

The rearrangement uses TRBV10-3 and TRBJ1-5, with D possibly TRBD1 on 6 matching bases. Germline CDR1 ENHRY, CDR2 SYGVKD. CDR3 length equals 16 residues. V was shortened by 2 bases and J by 4 bases, with 15 bases between the two germline ends. The CDR3 protein is CAISEGGQGGNQPQHF. CDR3 DNA sequence: TGTGCCATCAGTGAGGGGGGGCAGGGTGGAAATCAGCCCCAGCATTTT.

This sequence joins TRBV19 and TRBJ1-5; D is possibly TRBD1 (6 bases). CDR1 and CDR2 from the germline V gene are LNHDA and SQIVND (reference sequence). The CDR3 is 15 amino acids. V lost 4 bases and J lost 3, with 13 bases in between. The CDR3 bases are TGTGCCAGTAGTACTACAGGGACCTCCAATCAGCCCCAGCATTTT. This translates into CASSTTGTSNQPQHF.

V is TRBV19 and J is TRBJ1-5, with D unresolved. The germline CDR1 and CDR2 sequences are LNHDA and SQIVND (reference sequence). V was shortened by 5 bases and J by 4 bases, with 9 bases between the two germline ends. The CDR3 totals 13 residues. The CDR3 DNA reads TGTGCCAGTAGTTATACACAGAATCAGCCCCAGCATTTT. Its translation is CASSYTQNQPQHF.

The chain links TRBV28 to TRBJ1-5; D perhaps matches TRBD1 (6 bases). The CDR3 length is 15 residues. V was shortened by 3 bases and J by 5 bases, with 14 bases between the two germline ends. Germline V lookup: CDR1 MDHEN, CDR2 SYDVKM. The chain's CDR3 is CASSFLRTDYQPQHF. As DNA, the CDR3 is TGTGCCAGCAGTTTCCTTCGGACAGATTATCAGCCCCAGCATTTT. Using reference TRBV28 and TRBJ1-5 for the parts outside the CDR3, the full variable domain is DVKVTQSSRYLVKRTGEKVFLECVQDMDHENMFWYRQDPGLGLRLIYFSYDVKMKEKGDIPEGYSVSREKKERFSLILESASTNQTSMYLCASSFLRTDYQPQHFGDGTRLSIL.

Only a few counts were recorded for this clone. J is TRBJ1-1 and V is TRBV18; D remains ambiguous. V was pared by 3 bases and J by 1 base, with 6 bases between. Germline V gene data show CDR1 as KGHSH and CDR2 as LQKENI. CDR3 length: 13 residues. DNA of the CDR3: TGTGCCAGCTCACCCCCCTCGAACACTGAAGCTTTCTTT. The encoded protein is CASSPPSNTEAFF.

This clone was observed a handful of times. The genes are TRBV7-2 and TRBJ2-5; a possible D gene is TRBD1 (5 bases). The germline V gene has CDR1 SGHTA and CDR2 FQGNSA. The V and J ends lost 8 bases and 5 bases respectively, with 15 bases between them. The CDR3 loop spans 13 amino acids. CDR3 region: CASCQTGRETQYF. CDR3 sequence (DNA): TGTGCCAGCTGTCAAACAGGTCGTGAGACCCAGTACTTC.

V usage is TRBV7-2 and J usage is TRBJ2-1; 8 bases are a match to TRBD1. Germline lookup yields CDR1 SGHTA and CDR2 FQGNSA. J was trimmed by 5 bases and V by 0 bases; bases with no gene match: 3. The CDR3 loop spans 15 amino acids. The CDR3 loop reads CASSLAQGGHNEQFF. For the CDR3, the DNA is TGTGCCAGCAGCTTAGCACAGGGGGGCCACAATGAGCAGTTCTTC.

The chain employs TRBV9 and TRBJ2-5, with TRBD1 matching 8 bases. Germline values: CDR1 SGDLS, CDR2 YYNGEE. Germline trimming cut 0 bases from V and 4 bases from J; bases unmatched to any gene: 8. This CDR3 is 16 amino acids long. CDR3 sequence reads: CASSVGSGGGSETQYF. DNA for the CDR3: TGTGCCAGCAGCGTAGGATCAGGGGGCGGATCAGAGACCCAGTACTTC.

The chain combines TRBV5-6 with TRBJ2-1; a possible D gene is TRBD1 (5 bases). V was shortened by 4 bases and J by 10 bases, with 12 bases between the two germline ends. Germline loops: CDR1 SGHDT, CDR2 YYEEEE. This CDR3 comprises 12 residues. The CDR3 coding sequence is TGTGCCAGCAGCCAAACAGGTAAAGAGCAGTTCTTC. Amino acids: CASSQTGKEQFF.